The following is a T cell receptor (beta chain) sequence with its context. The entry originates in a study of shared clonotypes between healthy human individuals. Across the whole study: In total, the donors were two women and three men aged 18 to 49. CD4 naive and CD4 memory each took three plates per donor, while CD8 naive took two and CD8 memory one.

Trimming took 6 bases from V and 2 from J, leaving 19 bases between them. The CDR3 sequence is 16 residues long. Germline V CDR1 and CDR2: MNHEY, SMNVEV (reference sequence). The assay was carried out at the deep level. Original handling: ImmunoSEQ output held junction-only sequences without quality scores, so filtering differed. The table came from immunoSEQ multiplex PCR; TCRdb's copy has only in-frame clones and leaves some out. The V and J calls and clone size were taken over from that table, and D and trimming were inferred from the DNA. The sample includes about 2.2 million clones, 85% to 95% of them seen just once. CD45RO-negative, CCR7-positively selected cells formed the naive CD8 fraction, excluding terminally differentiated effector memory CD45RA+ cells.

The sequence was obtained from a young man in good health. Some clones in this sample may be carry-over from other donors' samples. The chain joins TRBV27 to TRBJ1-1; no clear D gene. The sample was naive CD8+ T cells from PBMCs. CDR3 sequence: CASSKRTVQRNTEAFF. CDR3 sequence (DNA): TGTGCCAGCAGCAAGAGGACGGTGCAACGAAACACTGAAGCTTTCTTT.